What follows describes a single T cell receptor (beta chain). Its specificity is unknown. TCRdb re-called the 5' RACE reads and shows each CDR3 protein once, DNA omitted. The listing records more than 300,000 distinct CDR3 sequences. This entry comes from a study of monozygotic twins with inflammatory bowel disease. General study findings and limits: The existence of one strong signal or clonotype linked to IBD lacked support.

This clonotype originated in a human donor with ulcerative colitis or Crohn's disease, or a healthy co-twin of an affected twin (not recorded which). What was sequenced was blood.

CDR3 loop: CSVARDREGPLHF. V gene TRBV29-1 combines with J gene TRBJ1-6; lacking DNA, the TRBD1 call made by TCRdb goes unchecked. The CDR3 is made up of 13 amino acids. Germline V gene lookup returns CDR1 SQVTM and CDR2 ANQGSEA.